This record concerns one T cell receptor beta chain sequence. CDR1 and CDR2 from the germline V gene are SGHRS and YFSETQ. The length of the CDR3 is 14 residues. With 2 bases removed from V and 2 bases from J, the gap between germline ends came to 10 bases. The data were taken from a study of T cells in Graves' hyperthyroidism and ophthalmopathy. RNA transcripts served as the template for amplifying TCR beta CDR3 regions. The HTBI primer set drove a first-round RT-PCR of the TCR CDR3. Via MiXCR, TCRdb re-called the multiplex PCR reads, giving one row per CDR3 protein. The table has 600,000 or so distinct CDR3 sequences, roughly 16% seen once.

The chain recombines TRBV5-1 with TRBJ2-5; D uncertain. The sample consisted of blood. The sequence was obtained from a woman between 25 and 40 years old with Graves' hyperthyroidism. The CDR3 region has the DNA TGCGCCAGCAGCTTTAGGCAGTCTCAAGAGACCCAGTACTTC. It codes for CASSFRQSQETQYF.